The present entry profiles one TCR beta chain with its context. The antigen remains undetermined. The source of the sample is a study of T cells after yellow fever vaccination. As for the study in general: The SMART-Seq v4 Ultra Low Input method served to prepare the low-cell-number fractions.

TCRdb ran MiXCR on the 5' RACE reads and lists one entry per CDR3 protein. The table lists some 420,000 distinct CDR3 sequences, about 19% of them singletons, with around 17% in the top ten. Points from the study as a whole: A large majority of primary-vaccination clones showed up again after the booster (about 96% CD4, around 90% CD8). Within FACS-sorted repertoires, abundant clonotypes contaminating from the bulk population could be present.

Sequenced here: PBMCs, sampled before the yellow fever booster vaccination. This receptor was obtained from a man aged 18 to 30 who received the YFV17D yellow fever vaccine.

The CDR3 sequence is CASSAFGAGPSTDTQYF. In DNA, the CDR3 is TGTGCCAGCAGCGCGTTCGGAGCGGGCCCTAGCACAGATACGCAGTATTTT. The V call is TRBV9, the J call TRBJ2-3, with TRBD2 as a possible D gene (6 bases). CDR3 length: 17 amino acids. Trimming removed 3 bases at V and 0 bases at J, with 17 bases between. Germline values: CDR1 SGDLS, CDR2 YYNGEE.